One sample yielded the 31 T cell receptor beta chains listed below, sequenced in a study of cytomegalovirus exposure and HLA in healthy donors. Primers: 60 Vbeta forward and 13 Jbeta reverse. TCRdb keeps only in-frame clones here, not all; method: immunoSEQ multiplex PCR. The table records 150,000 to 200,000 clones, around three quarters of them present only once. The sequencing input was PBMCs. All receptors come from a man aged 25 to 40 in good health and CMV-seronegative.

CDR3 coding DNA: TGTGCCAGCAGCTTGAGGCAGGGTAACTATGGCTACACCTTC. It encodes CASSLRQGNYGYTF. This rearrangement joins TRBV5-4 to TRBJ1-2; D is possibly TRBD1 (5 bases). The V gene lost 1 base and the J gene lost 1 base, with 8 bases spanning the gap. The CDR3 has 14 amino acids. Per germline, CDR1 SGHNT and CDR2 YYREEE (reference sequence). The full variable domain, its missing parts supplied by reference TRBV5-4 and TRBJ1-2, is ETGVTQSPTHLIKTRGQQVTLRCSSQSGHNTVSWYQQALGQGPQFIFQYYREEENGRGNFPPRFSGLQFPNYSSELNVNALELDDSALYLCASSLRQGNYGYTFGSGTRLTVV.

V usage is TRBV11-3 and J usage is TRBJ2-2; 9 bases align to TRBD2. Germline CDR1 and CDR2: SGHNT and YENEEA. The CDR3 sequence is 16 residues long. J gave up 4 bases and V 1 base, and 4 bases lay outside the gene matches. DNA for the CDR3: TGTGCCAGCAGCTTAGGTAGCGGGAGTGGCACCGGGGAGCTGTTTTTT. Protein: CASSLGSGSGTGELFF.

The chain carries TRBV6-5 and TRBJ2-7; a weak D match, TRBD1 (6 bases). CDR1 and CDR2 from the germline V gene are MNHEY and SVGAGI. V lost 4 bases and J 7 bases, leaving 11 bases between the germline ends. The CDR3 is 12 residues long. The CDR3 DNA is TGTGCCAGCAGTTCCAGGGGTCCGGAGCAGTACTTC. Protein: CASSSRGPEQYF.

This clone was picked up one time. The V and J genes are TRBV6-5 and TRBJ2-3; perhaps TRBD2 as D (6 bases). Between the trimmed V and J ends, which lost 2 bases and 3 bases, there was a span of 12 bases. From germline, CDR1 is MNHEY and CDR2 SVGAGI. The CDR3 contains 15 residues. The CDR3: CASSYTSWGTDTQYF. CDR3 nucleotides: TGTGCCAGCAGTTACACTAGCTGGGGAACAGATACGCAGTATTTT.

The chain joins TRBV6-4 to TRBJ2-7, with 11 bases matching TRBD1. J gave up 6 bases and V 4 bases, and 2 bases lay outside the gene matches. There are 13 residues in the CDR3. Per the germline V gene, CDR1 is MRHNA and CDR2 is SNTAGT. The CDR3 sequence is CASSAGTGGEQYF. Here the CDR3 DNA reads TGTGCCAGCAGTGCCGGGACAGGGGGCGAGCAGTACTTC.

The V call is TRBV27, the J call TRBJ2-2; 11 bases fit TRBD2. The CDR3 is made up of 18 amino acids. V was pared by 5 bases and J by 0 bases, with 8 bases of the junction left unmatched. CDR1 and CDR2 (germline): MNHEY, SMNVEV (reference sequence). The CDR3 nucleotides read TGTGCCAGCAGTCCCCGGGTAGCGGGAGGGCCGAACACCGGGGAGCTGTTTTTT. Translated, it gives CASSPRVAGGPNTGELFF.

This clone was seen only a few times. This same CDR3 is encoded by further DNA sequences in the sample. The CDR3 sequence: CASSPQGSNTEAFF. For the CDR3, the DNA is TGCGCCAGCAGCCCACAGGGGTCGAACACTGAAGCTTTCTTT. The chain couples TRBV5-1 to TRBJ1-1; 7 nucleotides align to TRBD1. Germline values: CDR1 SGHRS, CDR2 YFSETQ. V lost 4 bases and J lost 1; bases outside the gene matches: 4. The CDR3 extends over 14 amino acids.

This chain joins TRBV6-1 and TRBJ2-6; D remains unclear. Germline lookup yields CDR1 MNHNS and CDR2 SASEGT. The CDR3 runs to 15 residues. V lost 1 base and J 0 bases, leaving 4 bases between the germline ends. CDR3 sequence (DNA): TGTGCCAGCAGTGAAGGTTACTCTGGGGCCAACGTCCTGACTTTC. Translated: CASSEGYSGANVLTF.

This chain joins TRBV18 and TRBJ1-4; 7 bases align to TRBD1. Germline CDR1 reads KGHSH; CDR2 reads LQKENI. V dropped 3 bases and J dropped 0; count of bases not matched to a gene: 4. The CDR3 contains 16 residues. DNA for the CDR3: TGTGCCAGCTCACCTCGGGACAGTGCAACTAATGAAAAACTGTTTTTT. Amino acids: CASSPRDSATNEKLFF. The full variable domain, with the rest looked up from reference TRBV18 and TRBJ1-4, is NAGVMQNPRHLVRRRGQEARLRCSPMKGHSHVYWYRQLPEEGLKFMVYLQKENIIDESGMPKERFSAEFPKEGPSILRIQQVVRGDSAAYFCASSPRDSATNEKLFFGSGTQLSVL.

The chain uses TRBV29-1 and TRBJ2-5; D not resolved. Deletions cut 7 bases from V and 5 bases from J, with 11 bases between. The CDR3 consists of 11 residues. Germline-derived CDR1 and CDR2 are SQVTM and ANQGSEA. In nucleotides, the CDR3 is TGCAGCGCACGGGTCGCTGAGACCCAGTACTTC. Its protein product is CSARVAETQYF.

This chain uses TRBV30 with TRBJ1-5; D possibly corresponds to TRBD1 (6 bases). The CDR3 loop spans 15 amino acids. The ends were cut back, 3 bases at V and 0 bases at J, with 12 bases in the middle. Germline V gives CDR1 GTSNPN, CDR2 SVGIG (reference sequence). The CDR3 reads CAWSARGYSNQPQHF. For the CDR3, the DNA is TGTGCCTGGAGCGCCAGGGGATATAGCAATCAGCCCCAGCATTTT. The full variable domain, rest sourced from reference TRBV30 and TRBJ1-5, is SQTIHQWPATLVQPVGSPLSLECTVEGTSNPNLYWYRQAAGRGLQLLFYSVGIGQISSEVPQNLSASRPQDRQFILSSKKLLLSDSGFYLCAWSARGYSNQPQHFGDGTRLSIL.

The chain links TRBV29-1 to TRBJ2-5; 11 nucleotides match TRBD2. The CDR3 contains 15 residues. After removal of 4 bases from V and 3 bases from J, the junction contained 7 bases not matched to a gene. CDR1 and CDR2 from the germline V gene are SQVTM and ANQGSEA. Here the CDR3 DNA reads TGCAGCGTTGGGCCCGGGACTAGCGGAAAAGAGACCCAGTACTTC. Encoded protein: CSVGPGTSGKETQYF.

The genes are TRBV18 and TRBJ1-1; D call uncertain. V dropped 2 bases and J dropped 1 base, with 17 bases sitting between them. The length of the CDR3 is 17 residues. Germline V lookup: CDR1 KGHSH, CDR2 LQKENI. The CDR3 bases are TGTGCCAGCTCACCAGGGGTTACGCGGGGTCGGAACACTGAAGCTTTCTTT. This translates into CASSPGVTRGRNTEAFF.

The J gene is TRBJ1-1, the V gene TRBV9; perhaps TRBD1 as D (5 bases). The CDR3 sequence is 10 residues long. V lost 3 bases and J 8 bases, leaving 5 bases between the germline ends. Germline CDR1 SGDLS, CDR2 YYNGEE. In DNA form, the CDR3 reads TGTGCCAGCAGCGCAGGGGAAGCTTTCTTT. This codes for CASSAGEAFF.

V usage is TRBV5-4 and J usage is TRBJ2-1; D call uncertain. This CDR3 has 14 amino acids. Germline values: CDR1 SGHNT, CDR2 YYREEE (reference sequence). Trimming pared 0 bases from V and 7 bases from J, leaving 11 bases between. The CDR3 sequence: CASSLGQRSNEQFF. For the CDR3, the DNA is TGTGCCAGCAGCTTGGGCCAGAGGTCTAATGAGCAGTTCTTC.

The chain recombines TRBV5-1 with TRBJ2-5; 7 bases are a match to TRBD1. Germline CDR1 SGHRS, CDR2 YFSETQ. The CDR3 extends over 15 amino acids. Trimming cost V 2 bases and J 5 bases; bases outside gene matches: 9. CDR3 in DNA: TGCGCCAGCAGCTTAGGGACAGCCCGTCGGGAGACCCAGTACTTC. Translated, it gives CASSLGTARRETQYF.

The chain links TRBV25-1 to TRBJ2-1; 11 bases line up with TRBD2. After removal of 5 bases from V and 7 bases from J, the junction contained 16 bases not matched to a gene. The CDR3 contains 18 residues. CDR1 and CDR2 (germline): MGHDK, SYGVNS. CDR3 sequence reads: CASSRDSEWLAGGNEQFF. CDR3 DNA sequence: TGTGCCAGCAGTCGTGATTCAGAGTGGCTAGCGGGAGGAAATGAGCAGTTCTTC. The full variable domain, rest sourced from reference TRBV25-1 and TRBJ2-1, is EADIYQTPRYLVIGTGKKITLECSQTMGHDKMYWYQQDPGMELHLIHYSYGVNSTEKGDLSSESTVSRIRTEHFPLTLESARPSHTSQYLCASSRDSEWLAGGNEQFFGPGTRLTVL.

In its sample, this clone was seen once. The chain recombines TRBV7-9 with TRBJ1-1; 8 bases agree with TRBD1. Germline-derived CDR1 and CDR2 are SEHNR and FQNEAQ (reference sequence). The V and J ends lost 2 bases and 7 bases, in that order; junction bases with no gene match: 3. The CDR3 runs to 13 residues. The CDR3, as DNA: TGTGCCAGCAGCTTAACAGGGGGTAGTGAAGCTTTCTTT. Its translation: CASSLTGGSEAFF.

This rearrangement joins TRBV29-1 to TRBJ2-1, with unresolved D. This CDR3 is 14 amino acids long. Germline CDR1 and CDR2: SQVTM and ANQGSEA. With 4 bases removed from V and 0 bases from J, the gap between germline ends came to 10 bases. CDR3 in amino acids: CSVVEAYSYNEQFF. The CDR3 DNA reads as TGCAGCGTTGTTGAGGCGTACTCCTACAATGAGCAGTTCTTC.

This clone is a singleton in its sample. J is TRBJ1-3 and V is TRBV7-9; D is ambiguous. V lost 7 bases and J lost 4, with 17 bases in between. The CDR3 totals 15 residues. CDR1 is SEHNR and CDR2 is FQNEAQ in the germline V gene (reference sequence). In DNA form, the CDR3 reads TGTGCCAGCAAGACCCCCCCAAGGGAGGGAAACACCATATATTTT. Protein sequence: CASKTPPREGNTIYF.

V is TRBV5-6 and J is TRBJ2-7; TRBD2 matches 7 bases. The CDR3 has 16 amino acids. The ends lost 4 bases at V and 0 bases at J; junction bases unmatched: 10. Germline V gene data show CDR1 as SGHDT and CDR2 as YYEEEE. CDR3 coding DNA: TGTGCCAGCAGCCAAAGAGCGGGAACTTCCTCCTACGAGCAGTACTTC. Protein: CASSQRAGTSSYEQYF.

J is TRBJ2-7 and V is TRBV5-4, with 10 positions matching TRBD2. V lost 4 bases, J lost 5 bases, and 3 bases stayed unmatched. The CDR3 covers 13 residues. Germline CDR1 reads SGHNT; CDR2 reads YYREEE (reference sequence). Written as DNA, the CDR3 is TGTGCCAGCAGCCTTAGCGGGAGGAACGAGCAGTACTTC. Protein product: CASSLSGRNEQYF.

The chain joins TRBV5-1 to TRBJ2-7; 10 bases fit TRBD1. Germline V gives CDR1 SGHRS, CDR2 YFSETQ. V was pared by 3 bases and J by 1 base, with 7 bases of the junction left unmatched. This CDR3 is built from 16 residues. The CDR3 sequence is CASSSRMGQGSYEQYF. CDR3 in DNA: TGCGCCAGCAGCTCCCGGATGGGACAGGGGTCCTACGAGCAGTACTTC.

The sample holds a few counts of this clone. The rearrangement uses TRBV6-1 and TRBJ1-5; possible D gene TRBD1, 5 bases. Trimming took 1 base from V and 7 from J, leaving 11 bases between them. Germline-derived CDR1 and CDR2 are MNHNS and SASEGT. CDR3 length equals 14 residues. Here the CDR3 reads CASSEGGEGQPQHF. CDR3 sequence (DNA): TGTGCCAGCAGTGAAGGAGGGGAGGGACAGCCCCAGCATTTT.

The gene calls are TRBV10-1 and TRBJ2-3, with 9 positions matching TRBD1. From germline, CDR1 is WNHNN and CDR2 SYGVQD (reference sequence). J lost 3 bases, V lost 6 bases, and 19 bases had no gene match. This CDR3 has 19 amino acids. The CDR3 nucleotides read TGCGCCAGCAGCACAACCCCCGGAAGAACAGGGGGCGAGACAGATACGCAGTATTTT. It codes for CASSTTPGRTGGETDTQYF.

This clone was counted a few times. The chain couples TRBV2 to TRBJ2-1; TRBD2 agrees at 12 bases. V gave up 7 bases and J gave up 8 bases; unmatched junction bases: 3. The CDR3 consists of 13 residues. The germline CDR1 and CDR2 sequences are SNHLY and FYNNEI. CDR3 nucleotides: TGTGCCAGCACGACTAGCGGGAGCTATGAGCAGTTCTTC. Translating it yields CASTTSGSYEQFF.

The chain combines TRBV9 with TRBJ2-7; 7 bases are shared with TRBD1. The CDR3 spans 14 residues. Unmatched junction bases numbered 5, after V lost 3 bases and J lost 2 bases. Germline values: CDR1 SGDLS, CDR2 YYNGEE. CDR3 nucleotide sequence: TGTGCCAGCAGCGCCGCAGGGGGAGCCTACGAGCAGTACTTC. Protein: CASSAAGGAYEQYF. Variable domain in full (rest from reference TRBV9 and TRBJ2-7): DSGVTQTPKHLITATGQRVTLRCSPRSGDLSVYWYQQSLDQGLQFLIQYYNGEERAKGNILERFSAQQFPDLHSELNLSSLELGDSALYFCASSAAGGAYEQYFGPGTRLTVT.

V gene TRBV1 combines with J gene TRBJ2-3; the table calls TRBD2, which could not be checked here. TRBV1 is termed a pseudogene. This CDR3 has 17 amino acids. In DNA form, the CDR3 reads TGCACCAGCAGCCGAACAGTTAGCGGGAGTGGGACAGATACGCAGTATTTT. It specifies CTSSRTVSGSGTDTQYF.

The chain joins TRBV9 to TRBJ2-3, with D possibly being TRBD2 (6 bases). V was trimmed by 0 bases and J by 3 bases, leaving 17 bases between them. This CDR3 spans 17 amino acids. Germline V gives CDR1 SGDLS, CDR2 YYNGEE. The CDR3 coding sequence is TGTGCCAGCAGCGTAGGGTCTGGGGGGACGAGGACAGATACGCAGTATTTT. Translated, it gives CASSVGSGGTRTDTQYF.

The genes are TRBV5-1 and TRBJ2-7; 8 positions agree with TRBD2. The CDR3 extends over 16 amino acids. V was clipped by 0 bases and J by 4 bases; unmatched bases: 9. Germline CDR1 is SGHRS and CDR2 is YFSETQ. This chain's CDR3 is CASSLAGFGGDYEQYF. The CDR3 DNA follows: TGCGCCAGCAGCTTGGCCGGGTTCGGGGGGGATTACGAGCAGTACTTC.

This clone showed up just a few times. The junction differs from germline at one of its ends, possibly a read error. The V and J genes are TRBV7-7 and TRBJ2-3; 10 bases line up with TRBD2. The CDR3 runs to 15 residues. The germline gives CDR1 SSHAT, CDR2 FNYEAQ (reference sequence). This CDR3 is CASSPGLAGADTQYF. DNA of the CDR3: TGTGCTAGCAGCCCCGGCCTAGCGGGGGCAGATACGCAGTATTTT.